The 24 T cell receptor beta chains below all came from one sample that was sequenced in a study of blood T cell repertoires in COVID-19. Clones were read by immunoSEQ multiplex PCR, and TCRdb kept only the in-frame ones, dropping some. The data show 150,000 to 200,000 clones, about 85% seen once. The specimen was peripheral blood. The receptors here all came from a young man with acute or convalescent COVID-19.

The chain joins TRBV28 to TRBJ1-4; 9 nucleotides match TRBD1. The CDR3 spans 16 residues. CDR1 and CDR2 (germline): MDHEN, SYDVKM. Unmatched junction bases numbered 14, after V lost 5 bases and J lost 10 bases. The CDR3 DNA is TGTGCCAGCAGTACTCCGATGAGGGACAGGGAAGGAAAACTGTTTTTT. It translates to CASSTPMRDREGKLFF.

This clone was found once. In DNA form, the CDR3 reads TGTGCCAGCAGCGCGGACACCTCTCGTAATCAGCCCCAGCATTTT. Its protein product is CASSADTSRNQPQHF. This rearrangement joins TRBV7-6 to TRBJ1-5; the D gene is possibly TRBD1 (5 bases). Germline V gene data show CDR1 as SGHVS and CDR2 as FNYEAQ. The CDR3 is 15 amino acids. With 5 bases removed from V and 4 bases from J, the gap between germline ends came to 15 bases. The whole variable domain, filled in from reference TRBV7-6 and TRBJ1-5, reads GAGVSQSPRYKVTKRGQDVALRCDPISGHVSLYWYRQALGQGPEFLTYFNYEAQQDKSGLPNDRFSAERPEGSISTLTIQRTEQRDSAMYRCASSADTSRNQPQHFGDGTRLSIL.

This clone was recorded once. The chain recombines TRBV9 with TRBJ1-4; D is uncertain. Germline CDR1 and CDR2: SGDLS and YYNGEE. Trimming stripped 7 bases from V and 0 bases from J, with 10 bases between. The CDR3 length is 14 residues. The CDR3 sequence is CASAGPATNEKLFF. The CDR3 DNA sequence: TGTGCCAGCGCGGGTCCTGCAACTAATGAAAAACTGTTTTTT.

The V and J genes are TRBV27 and TRBJ2-3, with TRBD2 matching 7 bases. This CDR3 is built from 17 residues. The ends lost 10 bases at V and 0 bases at J; junction bases unmatched: 16. CDR1 and CDR2 from the germline V gene are MNHEY and SMNVEV (reference sequence). For the CDR3, the DNA is TGTGCCACTACCAAACCTCCGGGAGGTTCTAGCACAGATACGCAGTATTTT. Encoded protein: CATTKPPGGSSTDTQYF.

This rearrangement joins TRBV5-5 to TRBJ2-6; the D gene is possibly TRBD1 (5 bases). V lost 4 bases to trimming and J lost 0 bases, with 11 bases between them. The CDR3 is made up of 16 amino acids. The V gene's germline CDR1 is SGHKS and CDR2 YYEKEE (reference sequence). The CDR3 DNA follows: TGTGCCAGCAGCAGAAGACAGAGCTCTGGGGCCAACGTCCTGACTTTC. This translates into CASSRRQSSGANVLTF.

The rearrangement joins TRBV13 to TRBJ2-5; 15 bases agree with TRBD2. Trimming removed 4 bases from V and 5 bases from J; junction bases left unmatched: 8. Looked up from germline, CDR1 is PRHDT and CDR2 is FYEKMQ (reference sequence). There are 17 residues in the CDR3. This chain's CDR3 is CASSSRGLAGGPETQYF. CDR3 in DNA: TGTGCCAGCAGCTCCCGTGGACTAGCGGGGGGGCCGGAGACCCAGTACTTC.

V is TRBV28 and J is TRBJ2-2; perhaps TRBD1 as D (6 bases). The CDR3 length is 15 residues. Germline assignment: CDR1 MDHEN and CDR2 SYDVKM. V lost 1 base and J 4 bases, leaving 10 bases between the germline ends. The CDR3 protein is CASSLYAGVTGELFF. The CDR3 DNA reads as TGTGCCAGCAGTTTATATGCAGGGGTCACCGGGGAGCTGTTTTTT.

The chain links TRBV7-9 to TRBJ1-2; 9 bases line up with TRBD1. CDR1 SEHNR and CDR2 FQNEAQ come from the germline V gene (reference sequence). The CDR3 has 16 residues. Losses at the gene ends were 3 bases for V and 8 bases for J; bases not matched to a gene: 13. CDR3 sequence reads: CASSFPPEWTGDGYTF. The CDR3 DNA reads TGTGCCAGCAGCTTCCCACCGGAGTGGACAGGGGACGGCTACACCTTC.

The DNA of the CDR3 is TGTGCCAGCAGTGATAGCGGGGGGTTCTACAATGAGCAGTTCTTC. This translates into CASSDSGGFYNEQFF. The chain couples TRBV6-1 to TRBJ2-1; the match to TRBD2 covers 10 bases. With V trimmed by 3 bases and J by 3 bases, 2 bases remained unmatched. The CDR3 extends over 15 amino acids. Germline CDR1 MNHNS, CDR2 SASEGT.

The rearrangement links TRBV7-8 to TRBJ1-1, with 8 bases aligning to TRBD1. Germline V lookup: CDR1 SGHVS, CDR2 FQNEAQ. This CDR3 region has 15 residues. V was clipped by 5 bases and J by 0 bases; unmatched bases: 5. The CDR3 here is CASSPTGQVNTEAFF. CDR3 coding DNA: TGTGCCAGCAGCCCAACGGGACAGGTGAACACTGAAGCTTTCTTT. The variable domain in full, with the rest retrieved from reference TRBV7-8 and TRBJ1-1, is GAGVSQSPRYKVAKRGQDVALRCDPISGHVSLFWYQQALGQGPEFLTYFQNEAQLDKSGLPSDRFFAERPEGSVSTLKIQRTQQEDSAVYLCASSPTGQVNTEAFFGQGTRLTVV.

V usage is TRBV23-1 and J usage is TRBJ1-2, with D perhaps matching TRBD1 (5 bases). TRBV23-1 is labeled an ORF, and its function is uncertain. Trimming took 5 bases from V and 2 from J, leaving 15 bases between them. The CDR3 totals 15 residues. CDR3 nucleotide sequence: TGCGCCAGCAGTAAAGAGGCCAGGGCGAACTATGGCTACACCTTC. This sequence encodes CASSKEARANYGYTF.

This clone showed up just once. This sequence joins TRBV18 and TRBJ2-7, with 7 bases matching TRBD1. V lost 1 base to trimming and J lost 3 bases; unmatched junction nucleotides: 3. CDR1 and CDR2 from the germline V gene are KGHSH and LQKENI. The length of the CDR3 is 14 residues. CDR3 DNA: TGTGCCAGCTCACCACAACAGGGGCGCTACGAGCAGTACTTC. Protein product: CASSPQQGRYEQYF.

This clone was counted between two and nine times. The chain has TRBV7-3 and TRBJ2-7, with 7 bases that match TRBD1. The CDR3 has 13 amino acids. Germline V gene lookup returns CDR1 SGHTA and CDR2 FQGTGA. The junction had 5 bases not matched to a gene; V was cut back by 5 bases and J by 4 bases. CDR3 sequence: CASSHTTGYEQYF. CDR3 nucleotide sequence: TGTGCCAGCAGCCACACGACAGGGTACGAGCAGTACTTC.

The chain couples TRBV9 to TRBJ2-3; 7 nucleotides agree with TRBD1. Per the germline V gene, CDR1 is SGDLS and CDR2 is YYNGEE. This CDR3 has 16 residues. V lost 4 bases to trimming and J lost 2 bases; unmatched junction nucleotides: 10. CDR3 in amino acids: CASSPEGQSPTDTQYF. The CDR3 DNA sequence: TGTGCCAGCAGCCCAGAGGGACAGAGCCCCACAGATACGCAGTATTTT.

The V gene is TRBV5-8, the J gene TRBJ2-4; D is possibly TRBD2 (7 bases). The V gene lost 3 bases and the J gene lost 3 bases, with 16 bases spanning the gap. The CDR3 runs to 16 residues. CDR1 and CDR2 (germline): SGHTS, YDEGEE. DNA of the CDR3: TGTGCCAGCAGCTCGAGGGGGGGCATCGACAAAAACATTCAGTACTTC. Translating it yields CASSSRGGIDKNIQYF.

V gene TRBV6-1 combines with J gene TRBJ1-1; TRBD1 aligns across 9 bases. The CDR3 runs to 13 residues. V shed 1 base, J shed 10 bases, and the junction held 4 bases outside the gene matches. From germline, CDR1 is MNHNS and CDR2 SASEGT. The CDR3 bases are TGTGCCAGCAGTGAAGAACAGGGGGCGGGAGCTTTCTTT. This codes for CASSEEQGAGAFF.

This chain links TRBV5-1 with TRBJ2-4; 7 positions match TRBD1. V gave up 3 bases and J gave up 0 bases; unmatched junction bases: 9. This CDR3 has 17 residues. Per germline, CDR1 SGHRS and CDR2 YFSETQ. The CDR3 nucleotides are TGCGCCAGCAGCTGGACAGGCGACCGCGTAGCCAAAAACATTCAGTACTTC. This translates into CASSWTGDRVAKNIQYF.

The rearrangement joins TRBV19 to TRBJ2-7, with D tentatively TRBD1 (5 bases). Germline CDR1 is LNHDA and CDR2 is SQIVND (reference sequence). V was cut by 3 bases and J by 4 bases, with 10 bases left in between. The CDR3 loop spans 13 amino acids. The CDR3: CASSISQGYEQYV. The CDR3 DNA follows: TGTGCCAGTAGTATTTCTCAGGGATACGAGCAGTACGTC.

The chain joins TRBV3-1 (or the pseudogene TRBV3-2) to TRBJ2-5; 13 nucleotides agree with TRBD2. The CDR3 runs to 16 residues. From germline, CDR1 is LGHDT and CDR2 YNNKEL (reference sequence). V was pared by 4 bases and J by 5 bases, with 7 bases of the junction left unmatched. The CDR3 DNA follows: TGTGCCAGCAGCCTCAGGACTAGCGGGGGCTACGAGACCCAGTACTTC. Protein sequence: CASSLRTSGGYETQYF.

This chain uses TRBV30 with TRBJ1-5, with D unresolved. Germline CDR1 and CDR2: GTSNPN and SVGIG (reference sequence). Deletions cut 2 bases from V and 6 bases from J, with 8 bases between. The CDR3 has 12 residues. The CDR3 sequence: CAWSPPSQPQHF. DNA for the CDR3: TGTGCCTGGAGTCCGCCCAGTCAGCCCCAGCATTTT.

The chain has TRBV11-2 and TRBJ1-2, with TRBD1 as a possible D gene (6 bases). The germline V gene encodes CDR1 SGHAT and CDR2 FQNNGV. This CDR3 comprises 15 residues. V lost 4 bases and J 6 bases, leaving 18 bases between the germline ends. The CDR3 DNA is TGTGCCAGCAGCTACAACAGGGTATCGGGTGATGGCTACACCTTC. Its translation: CASSYNRVSGDGYTF.

The rearrangement joins TRBV7-6 to TRBJ1-3; perhaps TRBD1 as D (6 bases). CDR3 size: 17 residues. CDR1 and CDR2 (germline): SGHVS, FNYEAQ. Trimming stripped 5 bases from V and 3 bases from J, with 20 bases between. As DNA, the CDR3 is TGTGCCAGCAGCAACTCCATAGGGGGGGCCTTTGGAAACACCATATATTTT. Its protein is CASSNSIGGAFGNTIYF.

J is TRBJ1-5 and V is TRBV4-1; a weak D match, TRBD1 (5 bases). In germline, CDR1 is MGHRA, CDR2 YSYEKL. The CDR3 is 16 amino acids. Trimming removed 4 bases at V and 2 bases at J, with 15 bases between. As DNA, the CDR3 is TGCGCCAGCAGCCCCAAACCCGGGGGTGGCAATCAGCCCCAGCATTTT. This encodes CASSPKPGGGNQPQHF.

The rearrangement uses TRBV5-1 and TRBJ2-1; 9 bases line up with TRBD2. The germline V gene has CDR1 SGHRS and CDR2 YFSETQ. The CDR3 consists of 17 residues. With 0 bases clipped from V and 4 bases from J, the junction kept 8 bases outside the gene matches. CDR3 sequence: CASSLVLRTSVYNEQFF. Here the CDR3 DNA reads TGCGCCAGCAGCTTGGTATTGCGGACTAGCGTTTACAATGAGCAGTTCTTC. Filled out from reference TRBV5-1 and TRBJ2-1, the complete variable domain reads KAGVTQTPRYLIKTRGQQVTLSCSPISGHRSVSWYQQTPGQGLQFLFEYFSETQRNKGNFPGRFSGRQFSNSRSEMNVSTLELGDSALYLCASSLVLRTSVYNEQFFGPGTRLTVL.